What follows is one T cell receptor beta chain and its context. This clone came up a few times. Its antigen is unknown. Base qualities are not provided; no much larger clone lies one nucleotide away. These data originate in a study of vaccination effects on CD4 cells after COVID-19 (dated 2022 in TCRdb). Notes on the research overall: The ViraFEST assay stimulated PBMC with viral peptide pools and then used TCR sequencing to identify antigen-specific CD4+ T cell clonotypes by expansion. Two doses of either the BNT162b2 or the mRNA-1273 mRNA SARS-CoV-2 vaccine were administered to participants. A few million PBMC per well were cultured with 10 ug/ml peptides in IMDM containing around 5.3% human AB serum, about 9.6 IU/ml IL-2 and gentamicin. SARS-CoV-2 spike-specific CD4+ TCR repertoires were compared before and after mRNA vaccination in COVID-19 convalescent patients and in infection-naive vaccine recipients. The full study included over 8 COVID-19 convalescent patients and a few SARS-CoV-2-naive healthy vaccine recipients. Cultures from other donors in the study were sequenced using the Oncomine TCR Beta short-read assay on an Illumina iSeq 100.

The method was the immunoSEQ multiplex PCR assay. DNA from the cultured and isolated CD4+ T cells underwent TCR beta CDR3 sequencing. The source study handled its data this way. The analysis removed non-productive TCR sequences, trimmed reads to the CDR3 region, and retained only CDR3s that were 7 or more amino acids long. Antigen-specific clonotypes were identified with the MANAFEST web app by comparing expansion in peptide wells against reference cultures. For clones to be considered positive, expansion at FDR<0.05 versus reference and all other wells, an odds ratio above 5, and a frequency above 0.1% in two replicate wells were required. Clonotypes significantly expanded in SARS-CoV-2 spike wells and in at least one common cold coronavirus spike condition were defined as cross-reactive. Levenshtein distance calculated with the stringdist R package was used to assess CDR3 similarity, and unrooted trees were constructed with ape in R 3.6.1. TCRdb took over this immuneACCESS table, retaining in-frame rearrangements with V and J assigned. Such tables are incomplete; in checked studies, under half of the missing clones stem from an unresolved V gene, and the remainder is unexplained. V and J calls and clone size follow that table, whereas D and trimming were derived from the DNA. Counted in this sample were under 50,000 clones; approximately 70% of them appeared once. About 5% of the sample is taken by the ten largest.

What the authors observed across the whole study: The study was limited by a small number of convalescent patients and lacked early post-infection timepoints. Among healthy vaccine recipients, nearly all vaccine-induced clones were SARS-CoV-2 mono-reactive, and only 1 of 255 was cross-reactive with common cold coronaviruses. Marked clonal contraction was observed in both infection-induced and vaccine-induced clones at late post-vaccination timepoints, consistent with waning T cell responses.

After approximately 11 days of culture, CD4+ T cells were isolated with the EasySep CD4+ T cell isolation kit. None of the healthy vaccine recipients had a prior SARS-CoV-2 infection, which was confirmed by nucleocapsid antibody tests that came back negative both before and after vaccination. Half of the culture medium was replaced with fresh IL-2-containing medium on days 3 and 7. Unless noted otherwise, every peptide stimulation condition was cultured in triplicate wells. PBMC were separated from whole blood using Ficoll-Paque Plus gradient centrifugation and were then either cryopreserved at -140C or used fresh. The QIAamp micro DNA kit was used to extract genomic DNA from the cultured CD4+ T cells. The material was CD4+ T cells from PBMCs cultured without peptide, obtained before COVID-19 vaccination. The sequence came from a human donor who received a COVID-19 vaccine.

The DNA reads as follows: TGCAGCGTTGTGGTAGCGGGAGGTGGCTACGAGCAGTACTTC. Translated, it gives CSVVVAGGGYEQYF. The V and J genes are TRBV29-1 and TRBJ2-7; 10 nucleotides in the junction match TRBD2. V lost 4 bases and J lost 3 bases, and the count of bases not matched to a germline gene is 6. The CDR3 has 14 amino acids, counting the end cysteine and phenylalanine. The DNA shown is the 42-base CDR3, in frame from base 1. Taken from the germline V gene, the CDR1 and CDR2 loops are SQVTM and ANQGSEA.